This T cell receptor beta chain was sequenced during a study of PD-1 blockade in classical Hodgkin lymphoma (dated by TCRdb to about 2020). Study-level background: Nivolumab dosing was 3 mg/kg intravenously every 2 weeks, continuing until either disease progression or unacceptable toxicity. The study used TCR beta sequencing and CyTOF to define a peripheral blood immune signature of response to PD-1 blockade in classical Hodgkin lymphoma. What the research found in general, with its limitations: The study was restricted to a single clinical trial cohort, and the causes of repertoire differences, possibly disease activity or prior therapy, were left undefined. Patients starting nivolumab less than 1 year after ASCT had lower diversity and were excluded from later analyses to avoid confounding by immune reconstitution. Baseline TCR diversity was reported as lower in newly diagnosed patients than in healthy donors, and lower still in relapsed/refractory patients. Trial patients achieving complete response had baseline diversity similar to newly diagnosed patients, whereas partial responders and progressors had significantly lower diversity. By C4D1, a significant rise was seen in CD4+ TCR diversity but not in CD8+ TCR diversity (p=0.0027 vs p=0.16), and the rise was most apparent among complete responders (p=0.02).

Genomic DNA was extracted with the Qiagen DNeasy kit from unsorted PBMCs and from negatively selected CD4+ and CD8+ fractions. Using primers that anneal to V and J segments, immunoSEQ multiplex PCR amplified the TCR beta CDR3 regions. A synthetic immune receptor repertoire was used to minimize amplification bias, and any remaining bias was removed computationally after sequencing. From the authors' description of their analysis: Custom Python scripts were used to quantify repertoire diversity as the Shannon entropy index. Unsorted, CD4+ and CD8+ repertoires were analyzed separately, except in combined analyses where CD4+ and CD8+ sequences were merged in silico. A clone counted as expanded when the clone's frequency after treatment rose at least 2-fold relative to C1D1, and clones undetected at baseline were given a pseudocount of 0.5. Singleton clones were defined as clones with 0 or 1 copy at C1D1, and non-singleton clones were defined as clones with 2 or more copies. By matching protein sequences in sorted samples from the same patient, clones expanded in unsorted samples were annotated as CD4+, CD8+ or unknown. Wilcoxon tests on paired samples were used to test diversity changes from C1D1 to C4D1. TCRdb retrieved this table from immuneACCESS and kept in-frame rearrangements only. Not all clones are present; in checked studies, unresolved V genes account for under half, and no reason is known for the remainder. V and J calls and clone size are as listed in that table; D and trimming were resolved from the DNA. The sample table shows roughly 35,000 clones, and approximately 90% are seen once. 0.3% of the sample belongs to the ten largest clones.

The CDR3 runs 14 residues from the cysteine to the phenylalanine. Only the CDR3 DNA is retained, 42 bases long and in frame from the first base. For CDR1 and CDR2, the germline V gene lists SGHAT and FQNNGV. V is reduced by 5 bases and J by 1 base, leaving a spacing of 9 bases between them. Of note for this clone: It lacks a known antigen. Per-base quality was not reported, and no clone a single base away is much larger than it.

What the time point label conveys for this sample: cycle 4 day 1 (C4D1), after six to seven weeks of nivolumab. Relapse after autologous stem cell transplantation had occurred in all trial patients, and cohorts A, B and C were distinguished by prior brentuximab vedotin exposure. Magnetic negative selection with a Miltenyi CD4+ T cell isolation kit was used to purify CD4+ T cells from thawed PBMCs. The trial cohort included some 53 patients with relapsed/refractory classical Hodgkin lymphoma, and each patient had a best overall response of complete response, partial response or progressive disease. In the multi-cohort phase II CheckMate 205 trial, trial patients received single-agent nivolumab. Best overall response was determined by an independent review committee according to the 2007 International Working Group response criteria. Trial PBMCs were collected immediately before nivolumab initiation (C1D1) and during therapy at cycle 2 day 1 and cycle 4 day 1. After peripheral blood was drawn into 8 mL Vacutainer Cell Preparation Tubes, PBMCs were isolated by centrifugation and then cryopreserved. Purified CD4+ and CD8+ fractions were prepared only for cases where an additional PBMC sample was available. Magnetically labelled cells were removed on LS columns in a quadroMACS separator, and the flow-through was collected as the purified fraction.

The sequencing here drew on CD4+ T cells from blood, taken before the fourth cycle of nivolumab. The sequence was obtained from a human donor with classical Hodgkin lymphoma. This receptor chain uses TRBV11-2 and TRBJ1-5; the D gene identity is not certain. Here is the DNA: TGTGCCAGCAGCCCCGCGGGGAGCAATCAGCCCCAGCATTTT. This sequence encodes CASSPAGSNQPQHF.